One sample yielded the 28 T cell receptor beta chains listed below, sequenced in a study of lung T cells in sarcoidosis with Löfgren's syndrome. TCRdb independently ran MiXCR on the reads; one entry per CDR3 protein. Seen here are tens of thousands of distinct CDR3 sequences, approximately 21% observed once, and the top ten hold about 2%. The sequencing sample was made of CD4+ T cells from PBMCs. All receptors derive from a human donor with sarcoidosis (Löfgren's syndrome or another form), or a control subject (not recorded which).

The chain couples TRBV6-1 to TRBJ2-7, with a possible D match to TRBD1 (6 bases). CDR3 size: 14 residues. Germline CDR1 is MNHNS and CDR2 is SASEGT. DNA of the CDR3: TGTGCCATCAGTGAATCTAGGGGGAGTTACGATCAGTACGTC. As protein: CAISESRGSYDQYV.

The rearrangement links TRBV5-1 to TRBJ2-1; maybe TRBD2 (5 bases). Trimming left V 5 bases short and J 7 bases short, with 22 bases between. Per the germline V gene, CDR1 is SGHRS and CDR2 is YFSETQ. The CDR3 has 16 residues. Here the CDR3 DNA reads TGCGCCAGCAGTGAGAACGGGCTACGATGGAGGAATGAGCAGTTCTTC. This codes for CASSENGLRWRNEQFF.

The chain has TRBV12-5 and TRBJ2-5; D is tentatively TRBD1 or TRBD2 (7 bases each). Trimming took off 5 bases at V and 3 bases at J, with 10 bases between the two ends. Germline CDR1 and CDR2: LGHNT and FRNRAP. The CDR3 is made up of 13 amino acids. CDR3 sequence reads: CASGSGTEETQYF. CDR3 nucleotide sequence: TGTGCTAGTGGTAGCGGGACAGAAGAGACCCAGTACTTC.

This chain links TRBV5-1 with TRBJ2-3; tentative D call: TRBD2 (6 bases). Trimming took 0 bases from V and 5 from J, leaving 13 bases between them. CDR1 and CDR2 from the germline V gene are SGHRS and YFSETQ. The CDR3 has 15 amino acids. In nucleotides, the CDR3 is TGCGCCAGCAGCTTGGATGCGGGGAAGAAAGATACGCAGTATTTT. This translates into CASSLDAGKKDTQYF.

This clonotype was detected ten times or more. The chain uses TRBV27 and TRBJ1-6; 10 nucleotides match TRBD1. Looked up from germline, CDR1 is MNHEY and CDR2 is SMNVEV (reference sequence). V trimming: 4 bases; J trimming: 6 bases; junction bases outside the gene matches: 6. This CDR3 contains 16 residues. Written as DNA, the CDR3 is TGTGCCAGCAGTTCCCGGGACAGGGGTTTTAATTCACCCCTCCACTTT. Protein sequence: CASSSRDRGFNSPLHF.

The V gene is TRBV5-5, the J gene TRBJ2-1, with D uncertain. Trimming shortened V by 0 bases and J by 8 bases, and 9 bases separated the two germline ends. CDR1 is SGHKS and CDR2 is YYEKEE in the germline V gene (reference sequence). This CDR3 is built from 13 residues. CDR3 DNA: TGTGCCAGCAGCTTGGAGCCAGTACATGAGCAGTTCTTC. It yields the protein CASSLEPVHEQFF. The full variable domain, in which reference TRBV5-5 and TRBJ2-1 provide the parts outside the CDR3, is DAGVTQSPTHLIKTRGQQVTLRCSPISGHKSVSWYQQVLGQGPQFIFQYYEKEERGRGNFPDRFSARQFPNYSSELNVNALLLGDSALYLCASSLEPVHEQFFGPGTRLTVL.

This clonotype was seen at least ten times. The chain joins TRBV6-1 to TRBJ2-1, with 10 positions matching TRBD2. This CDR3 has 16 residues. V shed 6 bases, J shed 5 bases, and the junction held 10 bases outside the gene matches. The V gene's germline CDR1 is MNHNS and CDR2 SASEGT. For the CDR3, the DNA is TGTGCCAGCAGCCCCGGAGTAGCGGGAGGACACAATGAGCAGTTCTTC. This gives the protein CASSPGVAGGHNEQFF.

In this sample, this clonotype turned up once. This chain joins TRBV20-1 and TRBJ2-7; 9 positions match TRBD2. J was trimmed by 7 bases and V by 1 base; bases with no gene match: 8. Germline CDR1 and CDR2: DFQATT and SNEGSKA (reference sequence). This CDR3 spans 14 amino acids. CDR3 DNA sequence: TGCAGTGCTAGAGTTTCTAGCGGGGCGCAAGAGCAGTACTTC. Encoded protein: CSARVSSGAQEQYF.

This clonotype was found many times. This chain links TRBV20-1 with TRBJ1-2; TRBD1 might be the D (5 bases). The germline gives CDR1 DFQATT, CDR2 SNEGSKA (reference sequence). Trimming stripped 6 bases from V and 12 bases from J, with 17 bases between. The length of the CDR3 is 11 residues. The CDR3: CSASVRADNTF. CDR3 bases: TGCAGTGCCTCGGTCAGGGCGGACAACACCTTC.

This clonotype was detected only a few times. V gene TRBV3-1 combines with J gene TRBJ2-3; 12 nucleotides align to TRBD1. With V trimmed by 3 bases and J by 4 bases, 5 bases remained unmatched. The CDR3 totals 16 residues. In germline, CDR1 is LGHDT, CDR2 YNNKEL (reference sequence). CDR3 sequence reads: CASSHPGQGAPDTQYF. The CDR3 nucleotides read TGTGCCAGCAGCCACCCGGGACAGGGGGCCCCAGATACGCAGTATTTT.

The CDR3 sequence is CASSEESSYEQYV. In DNA, the CDR3 is TGCGCCAGCAGTGAGGAGAGCTCCTACGAGCAGTACGTC. The chain joins TRBV10-2 to TRBJ2-7; D unclear. The CDR3 spans 13 residues. Germline V lookup: CDR1 WSHSY, CDR2 SAAADI. The ends were cut back, 2 bases at V and 0 bases at J, with 5 bases in the middle.

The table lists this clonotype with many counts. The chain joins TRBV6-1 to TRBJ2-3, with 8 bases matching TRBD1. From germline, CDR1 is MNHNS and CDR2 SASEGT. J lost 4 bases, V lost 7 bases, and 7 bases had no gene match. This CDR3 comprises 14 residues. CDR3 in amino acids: CASTLPQGADTQYF. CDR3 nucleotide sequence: TGTGCCAGCACTTTGCCACAGGGGGCAGATACGCAGTATTTT.

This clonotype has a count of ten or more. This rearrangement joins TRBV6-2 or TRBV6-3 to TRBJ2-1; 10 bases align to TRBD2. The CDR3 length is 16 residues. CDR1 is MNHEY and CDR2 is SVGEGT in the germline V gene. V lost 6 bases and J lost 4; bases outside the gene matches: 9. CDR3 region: CASRRTGTSEYNEQFF. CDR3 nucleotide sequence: TGTGCCAGCAGGCGCACCGGGACTAGCGAATACAATGAGCAGTTCTTC.

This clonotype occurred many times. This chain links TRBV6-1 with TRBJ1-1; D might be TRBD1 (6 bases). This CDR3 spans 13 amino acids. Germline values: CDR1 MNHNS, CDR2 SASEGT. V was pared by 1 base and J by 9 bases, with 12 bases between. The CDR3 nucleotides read TGTGCCAGCAGTGAAGTGGGAGACAGGCAAGCTTTCTTT. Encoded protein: CASSEVGDRQAFF.

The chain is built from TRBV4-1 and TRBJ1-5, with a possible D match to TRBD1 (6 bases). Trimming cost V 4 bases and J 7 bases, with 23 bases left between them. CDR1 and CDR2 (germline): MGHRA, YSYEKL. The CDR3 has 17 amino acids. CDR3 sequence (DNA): TGCGCCAGCAGCCCAACCCCCAGAGGCGCGAGGGGGCAGCCCCAGCATTTT. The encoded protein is CASSPTPRGARGQPQHF.

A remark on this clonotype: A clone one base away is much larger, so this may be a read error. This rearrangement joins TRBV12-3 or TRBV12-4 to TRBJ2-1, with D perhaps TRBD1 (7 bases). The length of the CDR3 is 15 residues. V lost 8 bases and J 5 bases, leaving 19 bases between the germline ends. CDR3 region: CASGGGTEAHNEQFF. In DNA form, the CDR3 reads TGTGCCAGCGGGGGCGGGACAGAGGCACACAATGAGCAGTTCTTC.

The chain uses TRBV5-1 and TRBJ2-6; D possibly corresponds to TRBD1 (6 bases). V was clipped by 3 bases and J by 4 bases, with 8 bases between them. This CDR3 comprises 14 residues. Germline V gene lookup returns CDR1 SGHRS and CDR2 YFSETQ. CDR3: CASSSGAGANVLTF. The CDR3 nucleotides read TGCGCCAGCAGCTCAGGGGCCGGGGCCAACGTCCTGACTTTC.

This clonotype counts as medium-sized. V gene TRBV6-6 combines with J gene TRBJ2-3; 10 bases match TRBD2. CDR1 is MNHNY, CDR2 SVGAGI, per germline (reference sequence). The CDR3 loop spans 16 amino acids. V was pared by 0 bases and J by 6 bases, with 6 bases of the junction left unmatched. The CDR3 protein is CASSYSMASGSDTQYF. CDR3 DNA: TGTGCCAGCAGTTACTCGATGGCTAGCGGGAGCGATACGCAGTATTTT.

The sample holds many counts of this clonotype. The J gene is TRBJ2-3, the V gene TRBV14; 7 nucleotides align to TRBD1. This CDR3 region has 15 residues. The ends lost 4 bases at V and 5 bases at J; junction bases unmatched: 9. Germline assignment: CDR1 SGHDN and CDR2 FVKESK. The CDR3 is CASSRNRGVGDTQYF. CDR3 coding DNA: TGTGCCAGCAGCCGGAACAGGGGCGTCGGAGATACGCAGTATTTT. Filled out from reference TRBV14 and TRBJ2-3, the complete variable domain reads EAGVTQFPSHSVIEKGQTVTLRCDPISGHDNLYWYRRVMGKEIKFLLHFVKESKQDESGMPNNRFLAERTGGTYSTLKVQPAELEDSGVYFCASSRNRGVGDTQYFGPGTRLTVL.

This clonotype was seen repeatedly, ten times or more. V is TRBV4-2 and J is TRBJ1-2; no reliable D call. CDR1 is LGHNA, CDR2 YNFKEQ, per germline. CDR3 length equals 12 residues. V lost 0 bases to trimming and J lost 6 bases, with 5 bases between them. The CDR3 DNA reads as TGTGCCAGCAGCCAAGAGAGGGATGGCTACACCTTC. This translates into CASSQERDGYTF.

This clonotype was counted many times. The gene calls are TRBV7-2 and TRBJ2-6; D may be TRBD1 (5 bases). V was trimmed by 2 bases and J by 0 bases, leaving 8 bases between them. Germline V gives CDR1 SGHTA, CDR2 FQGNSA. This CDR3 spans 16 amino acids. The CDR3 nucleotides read TGTGCCAGCAGCTTACAGGGCCTCTCTGGGGCCAACGTCCTGACTTTC. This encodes CASSLQGLSGANVLTF.

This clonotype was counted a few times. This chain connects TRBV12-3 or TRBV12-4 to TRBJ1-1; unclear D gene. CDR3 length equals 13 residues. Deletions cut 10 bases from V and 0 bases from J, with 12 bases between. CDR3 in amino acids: CAIDRGLNTEAFF. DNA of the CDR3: TGTGCCATCGATAGAGGCCTGAACACTGAAGCTTTCTTT.

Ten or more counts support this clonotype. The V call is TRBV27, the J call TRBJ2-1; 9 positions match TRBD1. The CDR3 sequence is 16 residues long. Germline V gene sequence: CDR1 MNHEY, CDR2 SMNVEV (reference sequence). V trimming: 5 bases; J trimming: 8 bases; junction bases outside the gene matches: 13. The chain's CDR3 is CASSRLGTGLSHEQFF. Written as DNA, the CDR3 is TGTGCCAGCAGTCGGCTCGGGACAGGGTTGTCGCATGAGCAGTTCTTC.

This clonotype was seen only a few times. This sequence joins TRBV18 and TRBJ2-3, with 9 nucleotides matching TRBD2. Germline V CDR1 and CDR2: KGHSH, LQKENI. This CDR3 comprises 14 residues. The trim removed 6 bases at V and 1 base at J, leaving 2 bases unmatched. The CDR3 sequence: CASSVAGGTDTQYF. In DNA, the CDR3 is TGTGCCAGCTCTGTAGCGGGAGGCACAGATACGCAGTATTTT.

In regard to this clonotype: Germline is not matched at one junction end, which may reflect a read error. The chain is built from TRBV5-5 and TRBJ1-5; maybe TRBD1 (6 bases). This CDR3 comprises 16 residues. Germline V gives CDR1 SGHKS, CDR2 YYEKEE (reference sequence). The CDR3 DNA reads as TGTGACAGCAGCACCTGGGGGGGACACATTAATCAGCCCCAGCATTTT. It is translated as CDSSTWGGHINQPQHF.

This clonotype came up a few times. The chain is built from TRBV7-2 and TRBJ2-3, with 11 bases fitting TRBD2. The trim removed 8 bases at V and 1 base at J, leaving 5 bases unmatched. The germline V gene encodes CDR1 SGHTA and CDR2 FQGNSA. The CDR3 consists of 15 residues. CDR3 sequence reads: CASVGLAGRTDTQYF. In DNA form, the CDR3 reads TGTGCCAGCGTCGGACTAGCGGGCCGCACAGATACGCAGTATTTT.

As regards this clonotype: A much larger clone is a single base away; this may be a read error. The CDR3 protein is CSALGTRNTGELFF. DNA for the CDR3: TGCAGTGCACTAGGGACACGGAACACCGGGGAGCTGTTTTTT. The rearrangement links TRBV20-1 to TRBJ2-2; possibly TRBD1 for D (6 bases). The germline V and J ends were trimmed by 6 bases and 1 base, with 12 bases remaining between them. The CDR3 has 14 amino acids. Germline-derived CDR1 and CDR2 are DFQATT and SNEGSKA (reference sequence).

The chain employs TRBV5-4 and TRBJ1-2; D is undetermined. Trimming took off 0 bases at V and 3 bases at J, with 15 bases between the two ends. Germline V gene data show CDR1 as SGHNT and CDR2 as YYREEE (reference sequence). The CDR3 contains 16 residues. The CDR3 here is CASSLANRLVDYGYTF. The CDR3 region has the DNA TGTGCCAGCAGCTTGGCCAACCGGCTCGTGGACTATGGCTACACCTTC.